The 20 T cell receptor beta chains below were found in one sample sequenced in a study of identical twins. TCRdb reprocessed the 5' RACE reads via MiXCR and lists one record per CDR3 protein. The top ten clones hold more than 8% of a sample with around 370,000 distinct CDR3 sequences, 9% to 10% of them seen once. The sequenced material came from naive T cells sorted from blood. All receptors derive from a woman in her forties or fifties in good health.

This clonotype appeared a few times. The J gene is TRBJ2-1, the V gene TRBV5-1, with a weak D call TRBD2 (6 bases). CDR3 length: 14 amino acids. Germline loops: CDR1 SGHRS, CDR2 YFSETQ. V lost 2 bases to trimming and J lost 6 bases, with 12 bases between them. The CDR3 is CASSFRGAGNEQFF. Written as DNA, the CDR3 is TGCGCCAGCAGCTTTCGGGGAGCGGGCAATGAGCAGTTCTTC.

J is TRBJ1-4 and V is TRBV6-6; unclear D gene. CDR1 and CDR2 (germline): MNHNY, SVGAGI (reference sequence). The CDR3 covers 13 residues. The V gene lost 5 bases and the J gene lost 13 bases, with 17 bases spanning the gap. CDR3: CASSQSGRAVLFF. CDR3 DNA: TGTGCCAGCAGTCAATCAGGACGGGCGGTACTGTTTTTT.

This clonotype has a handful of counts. In DNA, the CDR3 is TGCAGCGTTGGGAGGTCAGATACGCAGTATTTT. Protein sequence: CSVGRSDTQYF. The chain recombines TRBV29-1 with TRBJ2-3, with D perhaps matching TRBD2 (5 bases). The length of the CDR3 is 11 residues. Germline CDR1 and CDR2: SQVTM and ANQGSEA. V was cut by 4 bases and J by 4 bases, with 6 bases left in between.

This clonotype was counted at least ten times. The CDR3 region is CASSGLSGTGELFF. CDR3 DNA sequence: TGTGCCAGCAGCGGCCTGTCCGGAACCGGGGAGCTGTTTTTT. The genes are TRBV9 and TRBJ2-2, with unresolved D. Trimming took off 3 bases at V and 5 bases at J, with 11 bases between the two ends. The CDR3 length is 14 residues. Germline values: CDR1 SGDLS, CDR2 YYNGEE.

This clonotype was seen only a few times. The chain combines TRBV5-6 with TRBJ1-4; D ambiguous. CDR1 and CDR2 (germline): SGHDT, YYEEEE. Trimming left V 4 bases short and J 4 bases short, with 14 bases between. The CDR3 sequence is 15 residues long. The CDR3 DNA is TGTGCCAGCAGCGAGGACGATGCCGGTAATGAAAAACTGTTTTTT. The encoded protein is CASSEDDAGNEKLFF.

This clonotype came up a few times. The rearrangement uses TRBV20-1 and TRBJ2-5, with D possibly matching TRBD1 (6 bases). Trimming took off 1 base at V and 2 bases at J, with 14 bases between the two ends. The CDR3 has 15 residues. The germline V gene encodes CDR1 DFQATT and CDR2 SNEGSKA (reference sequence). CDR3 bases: TGCAGTGCTAGAGGCCCCCGAGGGGGTCAAGAGACCCAGTACTTC. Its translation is CSARGPRGGQETQYF.

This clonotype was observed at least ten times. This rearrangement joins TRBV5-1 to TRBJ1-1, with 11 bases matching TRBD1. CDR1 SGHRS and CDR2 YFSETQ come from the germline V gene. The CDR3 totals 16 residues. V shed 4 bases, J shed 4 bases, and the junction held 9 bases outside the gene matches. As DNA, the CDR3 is TGCGCCAGCAGCCTCTGGACAGGGGGCGTTGTCACTGAAGCTTTCTTT. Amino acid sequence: CASSLWTGGVVTEAFF.

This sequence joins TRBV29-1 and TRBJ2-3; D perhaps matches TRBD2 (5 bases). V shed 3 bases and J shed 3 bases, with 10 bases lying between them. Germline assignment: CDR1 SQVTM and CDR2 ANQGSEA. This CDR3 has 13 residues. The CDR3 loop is CSVDSGGTDTQYF. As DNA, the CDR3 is TGCAGCGTTGATTCTGGCGGGACAGATACGCAGTATTTT.

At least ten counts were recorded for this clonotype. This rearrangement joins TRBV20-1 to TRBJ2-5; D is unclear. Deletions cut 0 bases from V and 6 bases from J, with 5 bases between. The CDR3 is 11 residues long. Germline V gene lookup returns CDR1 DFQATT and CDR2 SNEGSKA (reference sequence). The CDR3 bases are TGCAGTGCTAGAGATCAGCAGACCCAGTACTTC. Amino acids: CSARDQQTQYF.

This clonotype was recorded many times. DNA of the CDR3: TGTGCTAGTGGTTTCCCCGGGGAGCTGTTTTTT. Encoded protein: CASGFPGELFF. The chain has TRBV12-5 and TRBJ2-2, with D uncertain. CDR1 is LGHNT, CDR2 FRNRAP, per germline. This CDR3 is 11 amino acids long. Between the trimmed V and J ends, which lost 3 bases and 6 bases, there was a span of 2 bases.

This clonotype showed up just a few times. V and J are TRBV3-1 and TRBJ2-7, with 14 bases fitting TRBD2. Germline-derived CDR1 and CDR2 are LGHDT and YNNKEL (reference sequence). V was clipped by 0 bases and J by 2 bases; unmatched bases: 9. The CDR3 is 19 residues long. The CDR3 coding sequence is TGTGCCAGCAGCCAAGAACCCGAGGGACTAGCGGGGGCTCCCTACGAGCAGTACTTC. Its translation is CASSQEPEGLAGAPYEQYF.

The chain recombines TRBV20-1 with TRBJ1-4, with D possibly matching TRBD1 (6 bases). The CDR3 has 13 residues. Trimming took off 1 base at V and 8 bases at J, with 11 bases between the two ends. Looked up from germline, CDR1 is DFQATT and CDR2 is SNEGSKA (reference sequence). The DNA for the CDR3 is TGCAGTGCTAGAGTGGAGGGGGAGGAAAAACTGTTTTTT. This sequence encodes CSARVEGEEKLFF.

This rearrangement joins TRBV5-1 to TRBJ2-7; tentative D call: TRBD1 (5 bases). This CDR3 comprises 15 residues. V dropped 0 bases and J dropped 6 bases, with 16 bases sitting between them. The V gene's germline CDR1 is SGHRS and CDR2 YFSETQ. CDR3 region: CASSLGLDNSGEQYF. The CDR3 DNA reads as TGCGCCAGCAGCTTGGGTTTGGACAACTCCGGCGAGCAGTACTTC.

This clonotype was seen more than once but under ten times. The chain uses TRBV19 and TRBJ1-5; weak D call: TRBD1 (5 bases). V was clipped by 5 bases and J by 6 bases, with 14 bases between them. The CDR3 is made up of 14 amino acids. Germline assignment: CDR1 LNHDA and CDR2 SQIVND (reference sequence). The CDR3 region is CASSATGVVQPQHF. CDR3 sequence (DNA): TGTGCCAGTAGTGCAACAGGAGTGGTTCAGCCCCAGCATTTT.

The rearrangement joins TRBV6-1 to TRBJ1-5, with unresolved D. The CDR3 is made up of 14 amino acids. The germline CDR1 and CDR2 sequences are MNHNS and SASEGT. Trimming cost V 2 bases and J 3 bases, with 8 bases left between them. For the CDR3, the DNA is TGTGCCAGCAGTGAATCGGGGTACAATCAGCCCCAGCATTTT. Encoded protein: CASSESGYNQPQHF.

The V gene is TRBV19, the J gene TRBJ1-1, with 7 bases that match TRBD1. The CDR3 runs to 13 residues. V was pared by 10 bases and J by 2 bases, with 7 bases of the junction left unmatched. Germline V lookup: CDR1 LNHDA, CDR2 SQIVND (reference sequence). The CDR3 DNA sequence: TGTGCCACCCAGGCAGGGGGTAACACTGAAGCTTTCTTT. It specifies CATQAGGNTEAFF.

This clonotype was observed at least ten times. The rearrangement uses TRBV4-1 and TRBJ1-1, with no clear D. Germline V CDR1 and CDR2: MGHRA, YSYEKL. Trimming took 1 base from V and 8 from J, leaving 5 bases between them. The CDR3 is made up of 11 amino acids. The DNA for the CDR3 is TGCGCCAGCAGCCAAGGGCGAGAAGCTTTCTTT. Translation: CASSQGREAFF.

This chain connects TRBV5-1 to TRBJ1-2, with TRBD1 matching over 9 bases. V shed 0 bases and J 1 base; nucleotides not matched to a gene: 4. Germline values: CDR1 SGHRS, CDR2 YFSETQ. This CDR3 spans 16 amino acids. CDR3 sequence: CASSLDPGQGNYGYTF. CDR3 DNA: TGCGCCAGCAGCTTGGACCCGGGACAGGGTAACTATGGCTACACCTTC.

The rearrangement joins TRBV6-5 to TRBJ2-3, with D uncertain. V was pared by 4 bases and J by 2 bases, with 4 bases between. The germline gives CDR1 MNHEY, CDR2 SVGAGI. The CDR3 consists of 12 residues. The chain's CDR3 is CASSSTTDTQYF. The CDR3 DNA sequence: TGTGCCAGCAGTTCTACCACAGATACGCAGTATTTT.

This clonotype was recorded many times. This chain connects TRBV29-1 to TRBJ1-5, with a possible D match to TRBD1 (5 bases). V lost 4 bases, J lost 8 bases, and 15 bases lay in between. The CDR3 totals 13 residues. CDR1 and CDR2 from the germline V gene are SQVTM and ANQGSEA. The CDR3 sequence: CSVVIRETEPQHF. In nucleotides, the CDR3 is TGCAGCGTTGTGATCAGGGAGACGGAGCCCCAGCATTTT.